The sequence of this T cell receptor beta chain was determined in a study of T cell changes during pregnancy in multiple sclerosis. Here immunoSEQ multiplex PCR was the method, and the copy in TCRdb shows in-frame clones only, minus some. The sample includes 40,000 to 50,000 clones, approximately 94% of them seen just once. The CDR3 consists of 14 residues. CDR1 and CDR2 (germline): SGDLS, YYNGEE. Between the trimmed V and J ends, which lost 0 bases and 3 bases, there was a span of 10 bases. The sequencing here drew on CD8+ T cells from peripheral blood mononuclear cells, taken in the first trimester of pregnancy. The origin of this receptor is a female donor with multiple sclerosis, enrolled in a pregnancy study. This sequence joins TRBV9 and TRBJ2-7, with D uncertain. The CDR3 region is CASSVDNIVYEQYF. CDR3 nucleotides: TGTGCCAGCAGCGTAGACAACATCGTCTACGAGCAGTACTTC.